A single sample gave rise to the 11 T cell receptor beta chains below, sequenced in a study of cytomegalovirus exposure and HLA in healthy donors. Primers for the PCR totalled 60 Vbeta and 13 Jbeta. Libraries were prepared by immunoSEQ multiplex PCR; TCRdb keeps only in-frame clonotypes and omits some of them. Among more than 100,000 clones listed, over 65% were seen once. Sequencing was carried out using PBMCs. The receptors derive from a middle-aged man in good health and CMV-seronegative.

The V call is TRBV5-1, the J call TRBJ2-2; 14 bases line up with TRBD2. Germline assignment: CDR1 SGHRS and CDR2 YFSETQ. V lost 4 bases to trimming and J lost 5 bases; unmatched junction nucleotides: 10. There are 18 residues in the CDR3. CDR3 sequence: CASSRTGTSGGDTGELFF. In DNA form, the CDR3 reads TGCGCCAGCAGCAGAACCGGGACTAGCGGGGGAGATACCGGGGAGCTGTTTTTT.

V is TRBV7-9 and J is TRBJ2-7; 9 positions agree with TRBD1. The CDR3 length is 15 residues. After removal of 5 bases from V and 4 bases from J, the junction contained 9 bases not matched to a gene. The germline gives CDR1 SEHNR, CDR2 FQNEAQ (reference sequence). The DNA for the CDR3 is TGTGCCAGCAGCCCTACCGGGACAGGGTGGTACGAGCAGTACTTC. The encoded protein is CASSPTGTGWYEQYF.

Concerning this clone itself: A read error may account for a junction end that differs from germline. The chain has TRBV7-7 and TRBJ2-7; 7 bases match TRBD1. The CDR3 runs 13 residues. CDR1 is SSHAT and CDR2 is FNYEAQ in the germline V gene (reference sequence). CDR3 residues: CASSRDSFSEQYF. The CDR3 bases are TGTGCTAGCAGCCGGGACAGTTTCAGCGAGCAGTACTTC. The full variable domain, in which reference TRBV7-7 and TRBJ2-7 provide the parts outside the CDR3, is GAGVSQSPRYKVTKRGQDVTLRCDPISSHATLYWYQQALGQGPEFLTYFNYEAQPDKSGLPSDRFSAERPEGSISTLTIQRTEQRDSAMYRCASSRDSFSEQYFGPGTRLTVT.

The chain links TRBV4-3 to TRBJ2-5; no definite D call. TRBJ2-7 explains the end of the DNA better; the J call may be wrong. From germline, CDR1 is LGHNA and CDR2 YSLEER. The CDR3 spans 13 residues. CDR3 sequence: CASSQDSTYEQYF. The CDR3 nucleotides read TGCGCCAGCAGCCAAGACTCCACCTACGAGCAGTACTTC.

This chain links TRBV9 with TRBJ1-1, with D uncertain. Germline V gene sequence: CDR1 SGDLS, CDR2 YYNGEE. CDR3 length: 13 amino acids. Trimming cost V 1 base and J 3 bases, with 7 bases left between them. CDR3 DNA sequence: TGTGCCAGCAGCGTACTCCGGGACACTGAAGCTTTCTTT. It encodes CASSVLRDTEAFF.

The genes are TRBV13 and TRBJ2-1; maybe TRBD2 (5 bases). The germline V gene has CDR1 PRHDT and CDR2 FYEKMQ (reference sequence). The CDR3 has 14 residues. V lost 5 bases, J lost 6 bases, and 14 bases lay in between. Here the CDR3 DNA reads TGTGCCAGCAGCCCAGGTCCTAGCAGCAATGAGCAGTTCTTC. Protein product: CASSPGPSSNEQFF.

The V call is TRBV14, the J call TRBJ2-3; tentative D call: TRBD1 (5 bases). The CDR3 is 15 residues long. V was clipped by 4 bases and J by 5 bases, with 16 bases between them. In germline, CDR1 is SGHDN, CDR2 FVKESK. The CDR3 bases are TGTGCCAGCAGCCCGACAGACAGATCGGGAGATACGCAGTATTTT. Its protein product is CASSPTDRSGDTQYF.

Here the CDR3 reads CASSHPRQGSGETQYF. CDR3 coding DNA: TGTGCCAGCAGCCACCCCAGGCAGGGGAGTGGAGAGACCCAGTACTTC. The V and J genes are TRBV11-1 and TRBJ2-5; D perhaps matches TRBD1 (6 bases). The CDR3 contains 16 residues. The V gene lost 5 bases and the J gene lost 4 bases, with 20 bases spanning the gap. The germline V gene has CDR1 SGHAT and CDR2 FQDESV (reference sequence).

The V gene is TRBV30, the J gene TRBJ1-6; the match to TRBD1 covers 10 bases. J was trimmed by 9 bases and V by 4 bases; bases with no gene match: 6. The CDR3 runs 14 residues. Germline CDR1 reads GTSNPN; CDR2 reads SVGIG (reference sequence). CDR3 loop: CAWKDRGGGSPLHF. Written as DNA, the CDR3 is TGTGCCTGGAAGGACAGGGGGGGAGGTTCACCCCTCCACTTT. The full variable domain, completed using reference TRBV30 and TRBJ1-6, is SQTIHQWPATLVQPVGSPLSLECTVEGTSNPNLYWYRQAAGRGLQLLFYSVGIGQISSEVPQNLSASRPQDRQFILSSKKLLLSDSGFYLCAWKDRGGGSPLHFGNGTRLTVT.

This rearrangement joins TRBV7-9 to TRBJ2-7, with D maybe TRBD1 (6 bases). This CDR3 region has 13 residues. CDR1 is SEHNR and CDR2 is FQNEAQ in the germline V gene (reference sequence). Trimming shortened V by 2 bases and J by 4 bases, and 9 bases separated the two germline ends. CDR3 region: CASSLQGKYEQYF. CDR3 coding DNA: TGTGCCAGCAGCTTACAGGGGAAGTACGAGCAGTACTTC. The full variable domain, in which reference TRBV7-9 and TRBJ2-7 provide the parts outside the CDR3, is DTGVSQNPRHKITKRGQNVTFRCDPISEHNRLYWYRQTLGQGPEFLTYFQNEAQLEKSRLLSDRFSAERPKGSFSTLEIQRTEQGDSAMYLCASSLQGKYEQYFGPGTRLTVT.

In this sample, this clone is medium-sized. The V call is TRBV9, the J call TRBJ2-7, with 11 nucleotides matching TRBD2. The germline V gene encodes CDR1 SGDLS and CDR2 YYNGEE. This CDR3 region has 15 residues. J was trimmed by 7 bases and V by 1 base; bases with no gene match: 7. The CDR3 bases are TGTGCCAGCAGCGTATCGGGGACTAGCGGTGAAGAGCAGTACTTC. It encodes CASSVSGTSGEEQYF.